This T cell receptor beta chain was sequenced for a study of shared clonotypes between healthy human individuals. Trimming removed 4 bases from V and 6 bases from J, with 22 bases in between. CDR1 is MDHEN, CDR2 SYDVKM, per germline. This CDR3 has 17 amino acids. The repertoire was sequenced with immunoSEQ multiplex PCR; TCRdb's copy has only in-frame clones and lacks some. The sample has roughly 500,000 clones, approximately 80% seen once. This TCR was recovered from a woman between 35 and 50 years old in good health. Some clones in this sample may be carry-over from other donors' samples. This chain links TRBV28 with TRBJ1-5; TRBD1 might be the D (6 bases). The source material was PBMCs. CDR3 residues: CASSWEKMSGGGQPQHF. CDR3 coding DNA: TGTGCCAGCAGTTGGGAGAAGATGTCGGGGGGCGGTCAGCCCCAGCATTTT.